This T cell receptor (beta chain) was found in a study of beta chain features in type 1 diabetes. Germline values: CDR1 SGHTA, CDR2 FQGNSA. This CDR3 has 17 residues. The germline V and J ends were trimmed by 2 bases and 2 bases, with 19 bases remaining between them. TCRB transcripts that were expressed got sequenced, as all of the isolated RNA had been reverse transcribed. Measured with immunoSEQ multiplex PCR; TCRdb has only the in-frame clones, and not every one. The sample holds about 110,000 clones, approximately 37% seen once. The sequenced sample consisted of stem cell memory CD4+ T cells from blood. This TCR came from a woman aged 18-29 years in good health. This chain uses TRBV7-2 with TRBJ2-7, with D possibly being TRBD2 (5 bases). CDR3 bases: TGTGCCAGCAGCTTAATTTCCGGGATCAATCCCCCCTACGAGCAGTACTTC. Amino acids: CASSLISGINPPYEQYF.